Following are 5 T cell receptor beta chains from one sample sequenced in a study of blood T cell repertoires in COVID-19. Sequencing used immunoSEQ multiplex PCR; TCRdb keeps in-frame clones, though not all of them. The table lists 200,000 to 250,000 clones, around four fifths of them singletons. Source material: PBMCs or T cells enriched from blood (not recorded which). Receptors were obtained from a man aged 35 to 55 who had recovered from COVID-19.

V usage is TRBV4-1 and J usage is TRBJ1-4, with no clear D. The CDR3 is 14 amino acids. The V gene lost 4 bases and the J gene lost 4 bases, with 10 bases spanning the gap. Germline V gene lookup returns CDR1 MGHRA and CDR2 YSYEKL. The chain's CDR3 is CASSPRVGNEKLFF. CDR3 nucleotide sequence: TGCGCCAGCAGCCCACGGGTCGGTAATGAAAAACTGTTTTTT.

This clone showed up just once. The DNA is omitted, as the CDR3 cannot be located on it reliably, and the CDR3 follows TCRdb's listing. J is TRBJ2-6 and V is TRBV21-1; TRBD1 reflects the table's D call only, with no check against the DNA. TRBV21-1 is shown as a pseudogene. The CDR3 totals 21 residues, both ends included. The CDR3 spells CASSSGTGKSGWGTGANVLTF.

The genes are TRBV5-1 and TRBJ2-5; D might be TRBD2 (6 bases). From germline, CDR1 is SGHRS and CDR2 YFSETQ. Between the trimmed V and J ends, which lost 2 bases and 4 bases, there was a span of 12 bases. The CDR3 is 14 residues long. This CDR3 is CASSLGGASETQYF. In nucleotides, the CDR3 is TGCGCCAGCAGCTTAGGAGGGGCATCAGAGACCCAGTACTTC.

CDR3 nucleotides: TGTGCCAGCTCACCCGGACTAGTATGGGAGCAGTTCTTC. Amino acid sequence: CASSPGLVWEQFF. The chain combines TRBV18 with TRBJ2-1; 7 bases align to TRBD2. J was trimmed by 10 bases and V by 3 bases; bases with no gene match: 6. This CDR3 is 13 amino acids long. Germline values: CDR1 KGHSH, CDR2 LQKENI.

This clone appeared once. The gene calls are TRBV15 and TRBJ1-4; 9 nucleotides line up with TRBD1. V lost 4 bases and J lost 8; bases outside the gene matches: 14. The CDR3 runs to 17 residues. Looked up from germline, CDR1 is LNHNV and CDR2 is YYDKDF (reference sequence). CDR3 nucleotide sequence: TGTGCCACCAGCACCTTTGGACAGGGGCTTGGGGCGGAAAAACTGTTTTTT. Its translation is CATSTFGQGLGAEKLFF. The entire variable domain, with the rest obtained from reference TRBV15 and TRBJ1-4, is as follows: DAMVIQNPRYQVTQFGKPVTLSCSQTLNHNVMYWYQQKSSQAPKLLFHYYDKDFNNEADTPDNFQSRRPNTSFCFLDIRSPGLGDTAMYLCATSTFGQGLGAEKLFFGSGTQLSVL.